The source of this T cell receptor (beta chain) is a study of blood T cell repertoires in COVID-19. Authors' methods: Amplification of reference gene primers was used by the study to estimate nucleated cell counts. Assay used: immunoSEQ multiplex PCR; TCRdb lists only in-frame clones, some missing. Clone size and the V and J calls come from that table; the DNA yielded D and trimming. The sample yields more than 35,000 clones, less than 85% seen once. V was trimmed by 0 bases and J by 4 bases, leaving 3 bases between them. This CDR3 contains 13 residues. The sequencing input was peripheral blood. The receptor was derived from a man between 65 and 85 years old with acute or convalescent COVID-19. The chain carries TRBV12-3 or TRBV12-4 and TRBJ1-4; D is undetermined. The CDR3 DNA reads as TGTGCCAGCAGTTTAGCTAATAATGAAAAACTGTTTTTT. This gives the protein CASSLANNEKLFF.